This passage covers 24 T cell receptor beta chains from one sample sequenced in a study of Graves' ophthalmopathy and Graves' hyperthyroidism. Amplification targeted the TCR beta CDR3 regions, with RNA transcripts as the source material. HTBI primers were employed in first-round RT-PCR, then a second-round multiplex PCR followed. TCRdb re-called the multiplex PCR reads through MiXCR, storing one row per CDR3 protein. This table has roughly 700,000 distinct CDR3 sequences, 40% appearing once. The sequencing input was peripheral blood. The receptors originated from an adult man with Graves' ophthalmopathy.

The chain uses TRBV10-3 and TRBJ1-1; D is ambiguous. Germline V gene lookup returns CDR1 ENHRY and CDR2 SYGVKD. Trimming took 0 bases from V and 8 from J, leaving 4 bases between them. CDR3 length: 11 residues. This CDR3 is CAISESAEAFF. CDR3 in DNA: TGTGCCATCAGTGAGTCGGCGGAAGCTTTCTTT.

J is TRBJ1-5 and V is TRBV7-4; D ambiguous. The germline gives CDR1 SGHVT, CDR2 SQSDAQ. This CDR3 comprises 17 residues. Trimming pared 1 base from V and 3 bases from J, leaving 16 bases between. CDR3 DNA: TGTGCCAGCAGCTTAGAGCTTTTCGGCGAGCTCAATCAGCCCCAGCATTTT. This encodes CASSLELFGELNQPQHF.

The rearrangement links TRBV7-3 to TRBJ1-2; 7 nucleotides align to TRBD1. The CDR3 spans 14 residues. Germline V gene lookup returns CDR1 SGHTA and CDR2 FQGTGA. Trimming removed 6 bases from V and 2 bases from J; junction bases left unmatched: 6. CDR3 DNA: TGTGCCAGCAGGTTTGGCAGGGGGAACTATGGCTACACCTTC. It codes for CASRFGRGNYGYTF.

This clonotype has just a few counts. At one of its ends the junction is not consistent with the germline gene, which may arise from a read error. The CDR3, as DNA: TGTGCCAGCAGTTACGACCGTGGCGGGGCCTACGAGCAGTACTTC. Encoded protein: CASSYDRGGAYEQYF. V is TRBV10-3 and J is TRBJ2-7; tentatively, D is TRBD2 (6 bases). The CDR3 has 15 amino acids. The germline gives CDR1 ENHRY, CDR2 SYGVKD.

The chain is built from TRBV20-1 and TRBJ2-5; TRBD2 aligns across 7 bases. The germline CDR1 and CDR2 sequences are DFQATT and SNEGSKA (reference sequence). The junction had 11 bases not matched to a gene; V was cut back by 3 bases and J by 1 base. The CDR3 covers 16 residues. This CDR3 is CSASGRQGGIQETQYF. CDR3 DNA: TGCAGTGCTAGTGGAAGGCAGGGAGGGATCCAAGAGACCCAGTACTTC.

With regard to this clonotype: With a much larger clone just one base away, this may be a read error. The CDR3: CAGSLVPPGGLSNQPQHF. CDR3 in DNA: TGTGCCGGCAGCTTAGTCCCGCCCGGGGGTTTGAGCAATCAGCCCCAGCATTTT. The chain has TRBV7-6 and TRBJ1-5; D is possibly TRBD1 (5 bases). CDR1 is SGHVS and CDR2 is FNYEAQ in the germline V gene. The CDR3 totals 18 residues.

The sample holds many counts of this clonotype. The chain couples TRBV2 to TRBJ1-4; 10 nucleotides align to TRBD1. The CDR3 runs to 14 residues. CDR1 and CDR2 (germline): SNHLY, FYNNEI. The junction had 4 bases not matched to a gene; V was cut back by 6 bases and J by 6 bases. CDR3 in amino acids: CASSEDRGYEKLFF. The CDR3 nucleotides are TGTGCCAGCAGCGAGGACAGGGGGTATGAAAAACTGTTTTTT.

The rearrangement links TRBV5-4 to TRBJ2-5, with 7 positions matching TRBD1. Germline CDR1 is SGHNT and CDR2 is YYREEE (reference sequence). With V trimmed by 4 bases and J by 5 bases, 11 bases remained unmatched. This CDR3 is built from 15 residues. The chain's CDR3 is CASSVPTGTEETQYF. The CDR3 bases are TGTGCCAGCAGCGTACCGACAGGGACAGAGGAGACCCAGTACTTC.

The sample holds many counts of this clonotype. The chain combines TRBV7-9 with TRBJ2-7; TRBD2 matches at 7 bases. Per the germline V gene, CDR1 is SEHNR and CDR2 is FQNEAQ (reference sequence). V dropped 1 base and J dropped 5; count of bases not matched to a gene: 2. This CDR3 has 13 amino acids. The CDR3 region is CASSLEGRDEQYF. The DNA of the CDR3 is TGTGCCAGCAGCTTAGAAGGGAGGGACGAGCAGTACTTC. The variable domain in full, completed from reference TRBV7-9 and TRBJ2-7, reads DTGVSQNPRHKITKRGQNVTFRCDPISEHNRLYWYRQTLGQGPEFLTYFQNEAQLEKSRLLSDRFSAERPKGSFSTLEIQRTEQGDSAMYLCASSLEGRDEQYFGPGTRLTVT.

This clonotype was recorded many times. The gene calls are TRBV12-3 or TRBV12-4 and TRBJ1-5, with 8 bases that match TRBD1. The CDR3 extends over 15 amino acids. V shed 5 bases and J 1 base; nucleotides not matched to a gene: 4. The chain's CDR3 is CASSPRQGSNQPQHF. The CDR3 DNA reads TGTGCCAGCAGTCCGCGACAGGGGAGCAATCAGCCCCAGCATTTT.

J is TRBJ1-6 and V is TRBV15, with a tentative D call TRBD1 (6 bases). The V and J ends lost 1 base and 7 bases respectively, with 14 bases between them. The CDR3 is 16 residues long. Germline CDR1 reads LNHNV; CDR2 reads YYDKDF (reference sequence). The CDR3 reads CATSRVGRGGNSPLHF. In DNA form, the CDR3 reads TGTGCCACCAGCAGAGTGGGCAGGGGCGGCAATTCACCCCTCCACTTT.

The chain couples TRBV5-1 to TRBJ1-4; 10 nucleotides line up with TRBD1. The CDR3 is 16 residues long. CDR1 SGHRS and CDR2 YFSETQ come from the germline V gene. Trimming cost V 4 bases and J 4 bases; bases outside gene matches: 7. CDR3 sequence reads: CASSPSGQGINEKLFF. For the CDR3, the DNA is TGCGCCAGCAGCCCTTCGGGACAGGGGATTAATGAAAAACTGTTTTTT. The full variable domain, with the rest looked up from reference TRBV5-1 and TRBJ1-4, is KAGVTQTPRYLIKTRGQQVTLSCSPISGHRSVSWYQQTPGQGLQFLFEYFSETQRNKGNFPGRFSGRQFSNSRSEMNVSTLELGDSALYLCASSPSGQGINEKLFFGSGTQLSVL.

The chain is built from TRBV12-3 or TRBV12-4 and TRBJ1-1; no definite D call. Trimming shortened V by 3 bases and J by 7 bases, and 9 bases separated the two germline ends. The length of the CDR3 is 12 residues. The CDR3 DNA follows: TGTGCCAGCAGTTTGACGGGGATTGAAGCTTTCTTT. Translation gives CASSLTGIEAFF.

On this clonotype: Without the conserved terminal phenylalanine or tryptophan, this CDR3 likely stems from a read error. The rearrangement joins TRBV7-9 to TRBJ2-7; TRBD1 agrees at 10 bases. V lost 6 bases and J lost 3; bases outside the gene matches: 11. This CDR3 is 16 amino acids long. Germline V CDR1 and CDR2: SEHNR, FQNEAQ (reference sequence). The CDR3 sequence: CASSPDRGFGGYEQYL. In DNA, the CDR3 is TGTGCCAGCAGTCCGGACAGGGGGTTTGGCGGCTACGAGCAGTACCTC.

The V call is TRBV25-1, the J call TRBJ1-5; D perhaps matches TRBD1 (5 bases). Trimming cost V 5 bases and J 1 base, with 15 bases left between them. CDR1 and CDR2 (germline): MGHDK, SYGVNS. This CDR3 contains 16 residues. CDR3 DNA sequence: TGTGCCAGCAGTTTAATCGGGGGTGTGAGCAATCAGCCCCAGCATTTT. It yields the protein CASSLIGGVSNQPQHF.

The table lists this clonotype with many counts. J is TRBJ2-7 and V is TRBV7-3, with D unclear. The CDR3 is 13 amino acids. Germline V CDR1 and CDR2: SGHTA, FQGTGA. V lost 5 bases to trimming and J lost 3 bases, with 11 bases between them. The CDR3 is CASSLGPLYEQYF. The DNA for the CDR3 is TGTGCCAGCAGCCTCGGACCCCTCTACGAGCAGTACTTC.

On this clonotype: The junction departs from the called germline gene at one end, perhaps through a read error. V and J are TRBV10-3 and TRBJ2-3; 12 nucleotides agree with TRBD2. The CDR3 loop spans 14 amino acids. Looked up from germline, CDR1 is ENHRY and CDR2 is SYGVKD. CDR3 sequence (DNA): TGTGCCGTCAGACTAGCGGGAGATTCAGATACGCAGTATTTT. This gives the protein CAVRLAGDSDTQYF.

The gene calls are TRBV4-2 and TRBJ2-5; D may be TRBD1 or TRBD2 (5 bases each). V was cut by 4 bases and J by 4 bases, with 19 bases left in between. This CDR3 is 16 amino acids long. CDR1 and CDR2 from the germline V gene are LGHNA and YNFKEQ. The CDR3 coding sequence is TGTGCCAGCAGCCGTCCGTGGGACGCGCCTCTAGAGACCCAGTACTTC. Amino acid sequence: CASSRPWDAPLETQYF.

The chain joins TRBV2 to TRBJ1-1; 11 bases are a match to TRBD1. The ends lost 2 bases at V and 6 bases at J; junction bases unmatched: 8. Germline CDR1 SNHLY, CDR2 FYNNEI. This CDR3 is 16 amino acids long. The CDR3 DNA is TGTGCCAGCAGTGAATATCTGGACAGGGGGCTATCTGAAGCTTTCTTT. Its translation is CASSEYLDRGLSEAFF.

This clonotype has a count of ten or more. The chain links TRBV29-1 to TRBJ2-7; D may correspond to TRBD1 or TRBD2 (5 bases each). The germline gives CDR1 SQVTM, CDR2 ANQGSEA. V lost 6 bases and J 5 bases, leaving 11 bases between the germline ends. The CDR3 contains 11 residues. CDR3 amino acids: CSVRMGDEQYF. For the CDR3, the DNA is TGCAGCGTCCGGATGGGGGACGAGCAGTACTTC.

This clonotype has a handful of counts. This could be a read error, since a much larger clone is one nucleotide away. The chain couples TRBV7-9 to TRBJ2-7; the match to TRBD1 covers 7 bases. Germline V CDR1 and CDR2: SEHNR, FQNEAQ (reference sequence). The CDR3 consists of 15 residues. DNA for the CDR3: TGTGCCTGCAGCCTCCGACAGGGTAGCTCCTACGAGCAGTACTTC. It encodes CACSLRQGSSYEQYF.

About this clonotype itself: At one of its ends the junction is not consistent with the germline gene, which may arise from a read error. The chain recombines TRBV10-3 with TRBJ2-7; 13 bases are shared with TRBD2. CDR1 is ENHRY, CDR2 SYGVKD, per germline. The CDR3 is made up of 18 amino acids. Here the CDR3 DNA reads TGTGCCACCAGTGACCCCGGGACTAGCGGGACGTCCTCCTACGAGCAGTACTTC. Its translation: CATSDPGTSGTSSYEQYF.

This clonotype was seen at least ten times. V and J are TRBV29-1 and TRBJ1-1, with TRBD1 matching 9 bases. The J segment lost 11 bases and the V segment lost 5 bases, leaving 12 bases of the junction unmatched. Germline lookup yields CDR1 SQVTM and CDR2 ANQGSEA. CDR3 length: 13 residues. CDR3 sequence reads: CSVHRDRGESAFF. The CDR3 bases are TGCAGCGTTCATCGCGACAGGGGGGAATCGGCTTTCTTT.

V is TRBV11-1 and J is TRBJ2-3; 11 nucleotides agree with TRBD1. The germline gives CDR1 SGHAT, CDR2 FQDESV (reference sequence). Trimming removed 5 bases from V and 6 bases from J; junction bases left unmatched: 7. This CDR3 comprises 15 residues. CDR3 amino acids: CASSLVGQGADTQYF. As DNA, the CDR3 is TGTGCCAGCAGCCTCGTCGGACAGGGGGCGGATACGCAGTATTTT.